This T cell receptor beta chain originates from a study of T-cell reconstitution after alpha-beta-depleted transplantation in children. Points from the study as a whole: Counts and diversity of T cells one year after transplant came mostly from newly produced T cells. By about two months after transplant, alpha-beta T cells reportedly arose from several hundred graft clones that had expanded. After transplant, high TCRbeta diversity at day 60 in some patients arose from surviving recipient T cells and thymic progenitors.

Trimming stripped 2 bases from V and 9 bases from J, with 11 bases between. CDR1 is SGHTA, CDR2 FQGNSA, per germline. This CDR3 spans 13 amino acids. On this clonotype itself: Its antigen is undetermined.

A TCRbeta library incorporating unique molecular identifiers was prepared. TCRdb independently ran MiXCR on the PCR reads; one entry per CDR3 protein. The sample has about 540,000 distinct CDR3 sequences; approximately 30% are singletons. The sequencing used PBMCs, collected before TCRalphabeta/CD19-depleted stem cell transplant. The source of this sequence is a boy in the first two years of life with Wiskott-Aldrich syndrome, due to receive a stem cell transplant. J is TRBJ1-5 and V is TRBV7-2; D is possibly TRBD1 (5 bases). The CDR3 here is CASSLIGTGPQHF. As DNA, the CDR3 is TGTGCCAGCAGCTTAATAGGTACAGGGCCCCAGCATTTT.